Below, 20 T cell receptor beta chains from the same sample are listed, as sequenced in a study of graft-versus-host responses after intestinal transplantation. Data came from immunoSEQ multiplex PCR; TCRdb stores just in-frame clones and leaves some out. The data show 60,000 to 90,000 clones, roughly 88% seen once. Their recognized antigens are unknown. The specimen comprised unstimulated CD8+ T cells sorted from spleen or lymph node cells, sampled before intestinal transplant. The receptors were gathered from a human donor who received an intestinal transplant.

The chain combines TRBV9 with TRBJ2-2; 9 bases are shared with TRBD2. The germline gives CDR1 SGDLS, CDR2 YYNGEE. The CDR3 is made up of 16 amino acids. J lost 3 bases, V lost 4 bases, and 7 bases had no gene match. The CDR3 nucleotides read TGTGCCAGCAGCCGCGGGGGGGCCCTTTACACCGGGGAGCTGTTTTTT. Encoded protein: CASSRGGALYTGELFF.

The J gene is TRBJ2-7, the V gene TRBV6-1; D possibly corresponds to TRBD1 (7 bases). Germline V gene sequence: CDR1 MNHNS, CDR2 SASEGT. Trimming pared 1 base from V and 2 bases from J, leaving 12 bases between. There are 15 residues in the CDR3. Written as DNA, the CDR3 is TGTGCCAGCAGTGAAGTCAGGGGGGTTGCCTACGAGCAGTACTTC. The encoded protein is CASSEVRGVAYEQYF.

The chain employs TRBV6-1 and TRBJ1-2; perhaps TRBD1 as D (6 bases). V was cut by 8 bases and J by 3 bases, with 13 bases left in between. CDR3 length: 13 residues. CDR1 and CDR2 (germline): MNHNS, SASEGT. CDR3 nucleotides: TGTGCCAGCGGGGGGGCAGCCCACTATGGCTACACCTTC. This sequence encodes CASGGAAHYGYTF.

This chain connects TRBV4-1 to TRBJ2-5, with 7 positions matching TRBD1. With V trimmed by 1 base and J by 2 bases, 4 bases remained unmatched. CDR1 and CDR2 from the germline V gene are MGHRA and YSYEKL. The length of the CDR3 is 15 residues. The CDR3 is CASSQAGTAQETQYF. The CDR3 DNA reads as TGCGCCAGCAGCCAAGCCGGGACAGCGCAAGAGACCCAGTACTTC.

The CDR3 DNA is TGTGCCAGCAGCTGGACAGTTAATTCACCCCTCCACTTT. Encoded protein: CASSWTVNSPLHF. This sequence joins TRBV13 and TRBJ1-6; TRBD1 might be the D (6 bases). CDR3 size: 13 residues. With 4 bases removed from V and 6 bases from J, the gap between germline ends came to 7 bases. Germline V gives CDR1 PRHDT, CDR2 FYEKMQ (reference sequence). Variable domain in full (rest from reference TRBV13 and TRBJ1-6): AAGVIQSPRHLIKEKRETATLKCYPIPRHDTVYWYQQGPGQDPQFLISFYEKMQSDKGSIPDRFSAQQFSDYHSELNMSSLELGDSALYFCASSWTVNSPLHFGNGTRLTVT.

This CDR3 reads CASSQDRYGYTF. Written as DNA, the CDR3 is TGTGCCAGCAGCCAAGACCGGTATGGCTACACCTTC. The J gene is TRBJ1-2, the V gene TRBV4-2; D uncertain. The CDR3 runs to 12 residues. V dropped 0 bases and J dropped 5 bases, with 4 bases sitting between them. Germline CDR1 reads LGHNA; CDR2 reads YNFKEQ.

The rearrangement links TRBV9 to TRBJ2-7, with a weak D call TRBD2 (7 bases). Deletions cut 3 bases from V and 6 bases from J, with 19 bases between. The CDR3 consists of 15 residues. The germline CDR1 and CDR2 sequences are SGDLS and YYNGEE. CDR3 nucleotide sequence: TGTGCCAGCAGCGAGGGGGAGGGACCACCCTCCGAGCAGTACTTC. This translates into CASSEGEGPPSEQYF.

A remark on this clone: The junction differs from germline at one of its ends, possibly a read error. The V and J genes are TRBV5-1 and TRBJ2-5; 9 nucleotides align to TRBD1. This CDR3 has 17 residues. The germline CDR1 and CDR2 sequences are SGHRS and YFSETQ. This chain's CDR3 is CASRLDRGYQVSETQYF. CDR3 nucleotides: TGCGCCAGCAGGTTGGACAGGGGTTACCAGGTTTCCGAGACCCAGTACTTC.

This chain links TRBV29-1 with TRBJ1-2; D remains unclear. V gave up 7 bases and J gave up 4 bases, with 10 bases separating them. Per germline, CDR1 SQVTM and CDR2 ANQGSEA. There are 11 residues in the CDR3. CDR3 bases: TGCAGCGCCCCCGAAGCCTATGGCTACACCTTC. Protein: CSAPEAYGYTF. The full variable domain, in which reference TRBV29-1 and TRBJ1-2 provide the parts outside the CDR3, is SAVISQKPSRDICQRGTSLTIQCQVDSQVTMMFWYRQQPGQSLTLIATANQGSEATYESGFVIDKFPISRPNLTFSTLTVSNMSPEDSSIYLCSAPEAYGYTFGSGTRLTVV.

The V call is TRBV6-5, the J call TRBJ2-7, with 8 bases that match TRBD1. The CDR3 covers 12 residues. Germline V CDR1 and CDR2: MNHEY, SVGAGI. V shed 8 bases and J 6 bases; nucleotides not matched to a gene: 6. The CDR3 DNA reads as TGTGCCAGCCGGACTACAGGGGGCGAGCAGTACTTC. This encodes CASRTTGGEQYF.

This clone was found a few times. The chain employs TRBV5-1 and TRBJ1-4; 10 bases map to TRBD1. The germline gives CDR1 SGHRS, CDR2 YFSETQ. J gave up 6 bases and V 4 bases, and 6 bases lay outside the gene matches. The CDR3 has 15 amino acids. CDR3 DNA sequence: TGCGCCAGCAGCGTGACAGGGGGCGTCGATGAAAAACTGTTTTTT. Translated, it gives CASSVTGGVDEKLFF.

This clone was seen more than once but under ten times. The chain is built from TRBV5-6 and TRBJ2-5; D gene ambiguous. Germline CDR1 reads SGHDT; CDR2 reads YYEEEE. The CDR3 is made up of 19 amino acids. V gave up 2 bases and J gave up 1 base, with 24 bases separating them. The CDR3 sequence is CASSFSLLTSYLRQETQYF. CDR3 nucleotide sequence: TGTGCCAGCAGCTTTTCTCTCTTAACCTCCTACCTCCGCCAAGAGACCCAGTACTTC.

This clone has just a few counts. This chain links TRBV5-1 with TRBJ1-5; TRBD1 agrees at 9 bases. The V segment lost 4 bases and the J segment 5 bases; nucleotides outside the gene matches: 4. The CDR3 covers 14 residues. The germline gives CDR1 SGHRS, CDR2 YFSETQ. CDR3 residues: CASSPGQGDQPQHF. In nucleotides, the CDR3 is TGCGCCAGCAGCCCGGGACAGGGCGATCAGCCCCAGCATTTT.

The chain joins TRBV6-5 to TRBJ2-7, with TRBD1 matching over 11 bases. CDR3 length: 15 residues. Losses at the gene ends were 5 bases for V and 5 bases for J; bases not matched to a gene: 8. Germline V lookup: CDR1 MNHEY, CDR2 SVGAGI. The CDR3 loop reads CASSAPGQGGHEQYF. Here the CDR3 DNA reads TGTGCCAGCAGTGCACCGGGACAGGGGGGCCACGAGCAGTACTTC.

This chain connects TRBV9 to TRBJ1-6; 7 bases map to TRBD1. CDR1 and CDR2 from the germline V gene are SGDLS and YYNGEE. The CDR3 covers 15 residues. Germline trimming cut 3 bases from V and 9 bases from J; bases unmatched to any gene: 9. CDR3 loop: CASSGRQGLGSPLHF. DNA for the CDR3: TGTGCCAGCAGCGGACGACAGGGCTTGGGTTCACCCCTCCACTTT.

This clone was recorded only once. The CDR3 loop reads CASSYLRGSTDTQYF. CDR3 DNA sequence: TGTGCCAGCAGTTACCTACGGGGGAGCACAGATACGCAGTATTTT. The V gene is TRBV6-5, the J gene TRBJ2-3; perhaps TRBD2 as D (6 bases). The CDR3 extends over 15 amino acids. Germline CDR1 and CDR2: MNHEY and SVGAGI. The V end lost 2 bases, the J end lost 0 bases, and 9 bases lay between the germline ends.

This sequence joins TRBV11-2 and TRBJ1-1; a weak D match, TRBD1 (6 bases). The CDR3 length is 12 residues. Germline values: CDR1 SGHAT, CDR2 FQNNGV. V shed 8 bases and J shed 0 bases, with 7 bases lying between them. CDR3 DNA sequence: TGTGCCAGCCAGGGGATGAACACTGAAGCTTTCTTT. Translation gives CASQGMNTEAFF. Complete variable domain (other parts from reference TRBV11-2 and TRBJ1-1): EAGVAQSPRYKIIEKRQSVAFWCNPISGHATLYWYQQILGQGPKLLIQFQNNGVVDDSQLPKDRFSAERLKGVDSTLKIQPAKLEDSAVYLCASQGMNTEAFFGQGTRLTVV.

This clone turned up a few times. The genes are TRBV13 and TRBJ1-1; D not certain. V shed 3 bases and J shed 3 bases, with 8 bases lying between them. CDR1 and CDR2 from the germline V gene are PRHDT and FYEKMQ (reference sequence). The CDR3 sequence is 13 residues long. Here the CDR3 DNA reads TGTGCCAGCAGCTTTCGGGTGGACACTGAAGCTTTCTTT. As protein: CASSFRVDTEAFF.

V and J are TRBV7-6 and TRBJ1-1; D call uncertain. This CDR3 comprises 12 residues. V was cut by 1 base and J by 7 bases, with 7 bases left in between. Germline V lookup: CDR1 SGHVS, CDR2 FNYEAQ. The chain's CDR3 is CASSLGAGEAFF. In DNA form, the CDR3 reads TGTGCCAGCAGCTTAGGGGCGGGTGAAGCTTTCTTT. The full variable domain, its missing parts supplied by reference TRBV7-6 and TRBJ1-1, is GAGVSQSPRYKVTKRGQDVALRCDPISGHVSLYWYRQALGQGPEFLTYFNYEAQQDKSGLPNDRFSAERPEGSISTLTIQRTEQRDSAMYRCASSLGAGEAFFGQGTRLTVV.

The chain joins TRBV2 to TRBJ2-7; D may be TRBD2 (6 bases). The CDR3 sequence is 13 residues long. Germline CDR1 is SNHLY and CDR2 is FYNNEI. Trimming took 7 bases from V and 1 from J, leaving 11 bases between them. CDR3 nucleotide sequence: TGTGCCAGCATCGGAGGGACTTCCTACGAGCAGTACTTC. Its protein is CASIGGTSYEQYF.